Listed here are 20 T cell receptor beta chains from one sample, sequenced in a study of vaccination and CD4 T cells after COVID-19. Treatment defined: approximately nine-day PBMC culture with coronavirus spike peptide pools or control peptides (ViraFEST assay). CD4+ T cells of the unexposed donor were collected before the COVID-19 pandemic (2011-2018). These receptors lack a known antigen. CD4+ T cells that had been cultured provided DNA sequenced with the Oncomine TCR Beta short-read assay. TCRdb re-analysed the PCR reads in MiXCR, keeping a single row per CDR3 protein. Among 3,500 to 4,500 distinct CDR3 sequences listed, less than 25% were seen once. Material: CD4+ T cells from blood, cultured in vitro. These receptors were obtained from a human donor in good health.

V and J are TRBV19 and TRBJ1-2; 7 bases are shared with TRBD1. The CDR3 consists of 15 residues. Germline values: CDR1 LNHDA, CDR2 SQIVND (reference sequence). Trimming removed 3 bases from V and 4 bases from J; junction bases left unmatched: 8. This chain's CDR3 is CASSMRPGGLYGYTF. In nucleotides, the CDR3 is TGTGCCAGTAGTATGAGGCCAGGGGGTCTCTATGGCTACACCTTC. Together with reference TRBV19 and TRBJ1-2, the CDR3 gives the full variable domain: DGGITQSPKYLFRKEGQNVTLSCEQNLNHDAMYWYRQDPGQGLRLIYYSQIVNDFQKGDIAEGYSVSREKKESFPLTVTSAQKNPTAFYLCASSMRPGGLYGYTFGSGTRLTVV.

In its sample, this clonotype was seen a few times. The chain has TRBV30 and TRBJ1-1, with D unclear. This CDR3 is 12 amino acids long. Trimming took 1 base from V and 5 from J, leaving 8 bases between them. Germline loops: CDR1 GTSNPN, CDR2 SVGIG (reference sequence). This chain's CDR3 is CAWSGEWTEAFF. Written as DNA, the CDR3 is TGTGCCTGGAGTGGCGAGTGGACTGAAGCTTTCTTT.

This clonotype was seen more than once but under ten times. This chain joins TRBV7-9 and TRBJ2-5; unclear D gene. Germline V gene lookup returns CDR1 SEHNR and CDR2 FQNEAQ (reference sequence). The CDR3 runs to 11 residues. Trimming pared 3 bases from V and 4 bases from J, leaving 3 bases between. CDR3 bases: TGTGCCAGCAGCTTCTCAGAGACCCAGTACTTC. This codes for CASSFSETQYF.

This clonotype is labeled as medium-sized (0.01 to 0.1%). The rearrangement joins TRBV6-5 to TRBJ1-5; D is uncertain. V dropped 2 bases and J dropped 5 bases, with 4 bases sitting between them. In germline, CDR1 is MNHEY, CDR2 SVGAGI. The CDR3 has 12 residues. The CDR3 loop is CASSYRDQPQHF. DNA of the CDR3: TGTGCCAGCAGTTACCGGGATCAGCCCCAGCATTTT.

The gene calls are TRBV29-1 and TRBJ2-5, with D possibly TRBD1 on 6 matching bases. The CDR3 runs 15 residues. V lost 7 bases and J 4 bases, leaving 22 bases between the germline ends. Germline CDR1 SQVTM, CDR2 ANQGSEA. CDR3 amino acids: CSAVTTGSLGETQYF. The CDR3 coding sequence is TGCAGCGCTGTCACTACAGGGAGTTTGGGAGAGACCCAGTACTTC.

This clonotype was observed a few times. CDR3 DNA: TGTGCCAGCAGCCCTTGGGGGGGCTACAATGAGCAGTTCTTC. Amino acids: CASSPWGGYNEQFF. The chain uses TRBV25-1 and TRBJ2-1; 7 nucleotides align to TRBD2. With V trimmed by 6 bases and J by 3 bases, 5 bases remained unmatched. Germline values: CDR1 MGHDK, CDR2 SYGVNS. The CDR3 extends over 14 amino acids.

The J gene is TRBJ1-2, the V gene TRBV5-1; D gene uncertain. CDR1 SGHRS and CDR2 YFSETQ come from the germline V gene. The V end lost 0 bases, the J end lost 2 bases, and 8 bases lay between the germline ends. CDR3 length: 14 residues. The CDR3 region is CASSLAPANYGYTF. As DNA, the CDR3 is TGCGCCAGCAGCTTGGCGCCGGCAAACTATGGCTACACCTTC.

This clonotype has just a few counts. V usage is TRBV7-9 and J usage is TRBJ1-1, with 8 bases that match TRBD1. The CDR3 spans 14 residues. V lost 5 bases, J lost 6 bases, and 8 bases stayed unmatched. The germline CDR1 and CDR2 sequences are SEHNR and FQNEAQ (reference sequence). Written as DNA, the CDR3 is TGTGCCAGCAGCGACGGGACAGGAGGGTCTGAAGCTTTCTTT. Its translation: CASSDGTGGSEAFF.

CDR3 residues: CATQPYNEKLFF. The CDR3 DNA reads TGTGCCACACAGCCCTATAATGAAAAACTGTTTTTT. The chain uses TRBV2 and TRBJ1-4; no firm D call. V lost 10 bases to trimming and J lost 4 bases, with 10 bases between them. The CDR3 extends over 12 amino acids. Germline lookup yields CDR1 SNHLY and CDR2 FYNNEI.

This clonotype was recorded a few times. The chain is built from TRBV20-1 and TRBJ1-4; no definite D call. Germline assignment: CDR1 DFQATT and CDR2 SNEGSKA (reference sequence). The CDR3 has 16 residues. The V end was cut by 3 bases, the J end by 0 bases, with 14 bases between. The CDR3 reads CSASRATTTTNEKLFF. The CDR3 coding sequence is TGCAGTGCTAGCCGGGCCACTACTACAACTAATGAAAAACTGTTTTTT.

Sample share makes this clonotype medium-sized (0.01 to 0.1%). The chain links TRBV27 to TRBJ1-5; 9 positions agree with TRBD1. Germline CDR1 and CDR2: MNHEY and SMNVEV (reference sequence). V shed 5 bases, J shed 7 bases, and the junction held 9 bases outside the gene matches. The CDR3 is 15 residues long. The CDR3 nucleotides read TGTGCCAGCAGTCCGGGACAGGGATTGGGGCAGCCCCAGCATTTT. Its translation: CASSPGQGLGQPQHF.

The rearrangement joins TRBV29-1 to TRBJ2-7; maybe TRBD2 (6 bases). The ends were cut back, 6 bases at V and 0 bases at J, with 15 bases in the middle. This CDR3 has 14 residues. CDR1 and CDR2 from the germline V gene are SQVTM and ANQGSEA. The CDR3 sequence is CSVSGDSSSYEQYF. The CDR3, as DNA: TGCAGCGTCAGTGGGGACTCGAGCTCCTACGAGCAGTACTTC.

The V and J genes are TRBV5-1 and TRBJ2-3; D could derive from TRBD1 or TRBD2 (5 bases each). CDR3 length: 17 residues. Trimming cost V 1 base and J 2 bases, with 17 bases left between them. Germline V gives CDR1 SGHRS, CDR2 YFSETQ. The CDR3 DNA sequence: TGCGCCAGCAGCTTGCGGGACCTCTCCCTGATCACAGATACGCAGTATTTT. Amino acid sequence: CASSLRDLSLITDTQYF.

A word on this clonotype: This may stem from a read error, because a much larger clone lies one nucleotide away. The CDR3: CATSTLPGLEINSYEQYF. DNA of the CDR3: TGTGCCACCAGCACACTACCGGGACTAGAGATCAACTCCTACGAGCAGTACTTC. The genes are TRBV15 and TRBJ2-7; TRBD2 aligns across 8 bases. This CDR3 has 18 amino acids. V shed 4 bases, J shed 0 bases, and the junction held 14 bases outside the gene matches. Germline lookup yields CDR1 LNHNV and CDR2 YYDKDF (reference sequence).

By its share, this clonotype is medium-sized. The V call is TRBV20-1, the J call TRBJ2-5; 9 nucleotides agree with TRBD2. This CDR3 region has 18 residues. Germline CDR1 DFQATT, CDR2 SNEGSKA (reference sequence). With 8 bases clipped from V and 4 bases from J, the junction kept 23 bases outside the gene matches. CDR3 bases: TGCAGTCCGCTAGTGTTGGTTTTGCGGGAGGGGGAAGGAGAGACCCAGTACTTC. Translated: CSPLVLVLREGEGETQYF.

CDR3 coding DNA: TGTGCCTGGAGTGATCAGGGTTTTTCCATGAACACTGAAGCTTTCTTT. This gives the protein CAWSDQGFSMNTEAFF. The chain carries TRBV30 and TRBJ1-1; possible D gene TRBD1, 5 bases. This CDR3 has 16 residues. With 1 base removed from V and 0 bases from J, the gap between germline ends came to 15 bases. Germline V gene sequence: CDR1 GTSNPN, CDR2 SVGIG (reference sequence).

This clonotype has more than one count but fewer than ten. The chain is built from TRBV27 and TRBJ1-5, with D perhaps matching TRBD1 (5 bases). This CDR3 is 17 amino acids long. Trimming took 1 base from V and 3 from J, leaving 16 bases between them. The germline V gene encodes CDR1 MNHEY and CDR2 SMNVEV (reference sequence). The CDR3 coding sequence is TGTGCCAGCAGTTTATATCCCCACAGGACCTCCAATCAGCCCCAGCATTTT. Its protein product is CASSLYPHRTSNQPQHF.

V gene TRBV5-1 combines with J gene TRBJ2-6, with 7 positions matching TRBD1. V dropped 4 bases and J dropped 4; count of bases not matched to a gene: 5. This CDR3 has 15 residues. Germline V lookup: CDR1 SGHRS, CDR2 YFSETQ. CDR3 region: CASSATGVGANVLTF. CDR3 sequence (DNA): TGCGCCAGCAGCGCCACAGGGGTAGGGGCCAACGTCCTGACTTTC.

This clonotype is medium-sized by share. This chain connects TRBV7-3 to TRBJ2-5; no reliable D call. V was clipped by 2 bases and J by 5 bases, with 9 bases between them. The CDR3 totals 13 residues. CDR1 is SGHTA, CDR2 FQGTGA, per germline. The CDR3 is CASSLGGWETQYF. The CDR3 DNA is TGTGCCAGCAGCTTAGGTGGTTGGGAGACCCAGTACTTC.

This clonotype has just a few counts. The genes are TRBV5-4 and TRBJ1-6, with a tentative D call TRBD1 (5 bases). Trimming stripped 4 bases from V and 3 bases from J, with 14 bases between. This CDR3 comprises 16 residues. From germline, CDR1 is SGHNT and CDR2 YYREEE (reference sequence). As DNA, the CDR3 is TGTGCCAGCAGCCGAGGGGCAGAAAACTATAATTCACCCCTCCACTTT. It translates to CASSRGAENYNSPLHF. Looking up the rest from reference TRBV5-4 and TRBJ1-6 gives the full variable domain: ETGVTQSPTHLIKTRGQQVTLRCSSQSGHNTVSWYQQALGQGPQFIFQYYREEENGRGNFPPRFSGLQFPNYSSELNVNALELDDSALYLCASSRGAENYNSPLHFGNGTRLTVT.